Below are 32 T cell receptor beta chains sequenced from a single sample in a study of T cells in Graves' hyperthyroidism and ophthalmopathy. The TCR beta CDR3 regions underwent amplification using RNA transcripts as the source. During a first-round RT-PCR of the TCR CDR3, the HTBI primer set was used. TCRdb reprocessed the multiplex PCR reads via MiXCR and lists one record per CDR3 protein. The sample carries hundreds of thousands of distinct CDR3 sequences, 35% to 55% recorded once. Material: peripheral blood or thyroid tissue (not recorded which). The receptors originated from a woman between 18 and 30 years old with Graves' hyperthyroidism.

The chain couples TRBV20-1 to TRBJ2-5; no firm D call. This CDR3 has 12 amino acids. Germline loops: CDR1 DFQATT, CDR2 SNEGSKA (reference sequence). The CDR3 loop reads CSHLAVQETQYF. CDR3 nucleotides: TGCAGCCACCTGGCAGTCCAAGAGACCCAGTACTTC.

This clonotype was found a few times. The J gene is TRBJ2-7, the V gene TRBV20-1, with 14 bases matching TRBD2. Germline V gene lookup returns CDR1 DFQATT and CDR2 SNEGSKA (reference sequence). The CDR3 is 15 residues long. Losses at the gene ends were 6 bases for V and 6 bases for J; bases not matched to a gene: 10. CDR3 loop: CSANQGLAGVGEQYF. The DNA for the CDR3 is TGCAGTGCCAACCAGGGACTAGCGGGAGTCGGCGAGCAGTACTTC.

The V gene is TRBV5-1, the J gene TRBJ1-6, with 12 bases aligning to TRBD1. CDR1 and CDR2 (germline): SGHRS, YFSETQ. CDR3 length: 15 amino acids. J was trimmed by 9 bases and V by 2 bases; bases with no gene match: 3. The CDR3 sequence: CASSFGTGGVSPLHF. Here the CDR3 DNA reads TGCGCCAGCAGCTTCGGGACAGGGGGCGTTTCACCCCTCCACTTT.

The gene calls are TRBV7-9 and TRBJ2-2; the D is unclear. The CDR3 consists of 13 residues. Trimming cost V 2 bases and J 2 bases, with 3 bases left between them. In germline, CDR1 is SEHNR, CDR2 FQNEAQ (reference sequence). In DNA, the CDR3 is TGTGCCAGCAGCTTAACAAACACCGGGGAGCTGTTTTTT. This sequence encodes CASSLTNTGELFF.

This clonotype was detected only once. The chain recombines TRBV10-3 with TRBJ2-5; D is possibly TRBD2 (5 bases). Trimming pared 3 bases from V and 5 bases from J, leaving 25 bases between. Germline V gene data show CDR1 as ENHRY and CDR2 as SYGVKD. The CDR3 runs to 18 residues. In nucleotides, the CDR3 is TGTGCCATCAGTGATGCCCCGGAGCTAGTGGGAGTAGACGAGACCCAGTACTTC. Translated: CAISDAPELVGVDETQYF.

The chain couples TRBV24-1 to TRBJ2-2, with D unclear. The CDR3 loop spans 13 amino acids. Trimming took 4 bases from V and 6 from J, leaving 8 bases between them. Germline values: CDR1 KGHDR, CDR2 SFDVKD. CDR3 bases: TGTGCCACCAGTGACTGGCAATCCGGGGAGCTGTTTTTT. Its protein product is CATSDWQSGELFF.

This clonotype was found many times. The rearrangement joins TRBV7-3 to TRBJ1-2, with no clear D. The V gene lost 1 base and the J gene lost 7 bases, with 10 bases spanning the gap. CDR1 and CDR2 (germline): SGHTA, FQGTGA. This CDR3 comprises 13 residues. The CDR3 is CASSLSPGRGYTF. Here the CDR3 DNA reads TGTGCCAGCAGCTTAAGCCCGGGCCGTGGCTACACCTTC.

This clonotype was picked up a small number of times. The rearrangement joins TRBV6-4 to TRBJ2-5, with 9 bases fitting TRBD1. V gave up 5 bases and J gave up 10 bases; unmatched junction bases: 8. Per the germline V gene, CDR1 is MRHNA and CDR2 is SNTAGT. The CDR3 runs to 13 residues. CDR3 sequence (DNA): TGTGCCAGCAGTTCGGACAGGGGCGACTACCAGTACTTC. It is translated as CASSSDRGDYQYF.

The chain has TRBV2 and TRBJ1-5; no definite D call. V lost 6 bases and J 14 bases, leaving 23 bases between the germline ends. CDR3 length: 14 amino acids. The V gene's germline CDR1 is SNHLY and CDR2 FYNNEI. The CDR3 nucleotides are TGTGCCAGCAGCGCCTTTAGCAATCAGCCCCCTAAGCATTTT. This codes for CASSAFSNQPPKHF.

The chain combines TRBV7-2 with TRBJ1-2, with 9 nucleotides matching TRBD1. The V gene end was trimmed by 3 bases and the J gene end by 6 bases; junction bases not matched to a gene: 11. The CDR3 is 16 residues long. The germline V gene has CDR1 SGHTA and CDR2 FQGNSA. The CDR3 DNA reads as TGTGCCAGCAGCTTCCCGGGACAGGGTTATTCGCATGGCTACACCTTC. It is translated as CASSFPGQGYSHGYTF.

V and J are TRBV29-1 and TRBJ1-1, with no clear D. CDR3 length: 12 amino acids. With 6 bases removed from V and 5 bases from J, the gap between germline ends came to 13 bases. The germline CDR1 and CDR2 sequences are SQVTM and ANQGSEA. The CDR3 DNA follows: TGCAGCGTCTCGGACGGCTGGACTGAAGCTTTCTTT. As protein: CSVSDGWTEAFF.

This clonotype came up a few times. The gene calls are TRBV7-9 and TRBJ2-7; the match to TRBD2 covers 9 bases. The CDR3 runs to 15 residues. J lost 7 bases, V lost 0 bases, and 7 bases had no gene match. CDR1 and CDR2 from the germline V gene are SEHNR and FQNEAQ (reference sequence). The CDR3 nucleotides are TGTGCCAGCAGCTTAGCAGGCGGACTAGCGAAAGAGCAGTACTTC. Its protein is CASSLAGGLAKEQYF.

This clonotype has ten or more counts. The genes are TRBV10-2 and TRBJ1-5; D unclear. Germline CDR1 and CDR2: WSHSY and SAAADI. Trimming stripped 0 bases from V and 0 bases from J, with 3 bases between. The CDR3 is made up of 14 amino acids. This CDR3 reads CASSESHSNQPQHF. The CDR3 coding sequence is TGCGCCAGCAGTGAGTCGCATAGCAATCAGCCCCAGCATTTT.

There are a few counts of this clonotype. The chain employs TRBV20-1 and TRBJ1-4, with D uncertain. CDR3 size: 14 residues. The V and J ends lost 6 bases and 2 bases respectively, with 13 bases between them. The germline CDR1 and CDR2 sequences are DFQATT and SNEGSKA (reference sequence). The CDR3 reads CSAETDLTNEKLFF. Here the CDR3 DNA reads TGCAGTGCCGAGACGGATCTGACTAATGAAAAACTGTTTTTT.

The chain joins TRBV10-2 to TRBJ1-3, with D unresolved. V lost 4 bases and J lost 0, with 10 bases in between. There are 15 residues in the CDR3. CDR1 and CDR2 (germline): WSHSY, SAAADI. In DNA, the CDR3 is TGCGCCAGCAGTGCCGGACCCCTCTCTGGAAACACCATATATTTT. It yields the protein CASSAGPLSGNTIYF.

This clonotype occurred many times. The chain combines TRBV10-3 with TRBJ2-5; TRBD1 matches at 9 bases. The CDR3 sequence is 14 residues long. In germline, CDR1 is ENHRY, CDR2 SYGVKD. Germline trimming cut 10 bases from V and 0 bases from J; bases unmatched to any gene: 6. CDR3 DNA: TGTGCCAGCAGGAGGACAGGGGACCAAGAGACCCAGTACTTC. It specifies CASRRTGDQETQYF.

This clonotype showed up just a few times. This sequence joins TRBV9 and TRBJ2-5; 9 positions agree with TRBD2. Trimming at V came to 5 bases and at J to 2 bases, leaving 7 bases not matched to a gene. The CDR3 is 15 amino acids. The germline V gene has CDR1 SGDLS and CDR2 YYNGEE. CDR3 protein: CASSTAGGLQETQYF. The CDR3 bases are TGTGCCAGCAGTACCGCGGGGGGGCTTCAAGAGACCCAGTACTTC. The whole variable domain, filled in from reference TRBV9 and TRBJ2-5, reads DSGVTQTPKHLITATGQRVTLRCSPRSGDLSVYWYQQSLDQGLQFLIQYYNGEERAKGNILERFSAQQFPDLHSELNLSSLELGDSALYFCASSTAGGLQETQYFGPGTRLLVL.

This clonotype came up a few times. V is TRBV12-3 or TRBV12-4 and J is TRBJ1-2; a possible D gene is TRBD1 (5 bases). The CDR3 is made up of 13 amino acids. V lost 1 base to trimming and J lost 14 bases, with 17 bases between them. The CDR3 DNA is TGTGCCAGCAGTTTAGTCCCCGGACAACGGGGTACCTTC. It codes for CASSLVPGQRGTF.

The rearrangement joins TRBV7-9 to TRBJ2-7; D gene ambiguous. The germline V gene has CDR1 SEHNR and CDR2 FQNEAQ (reference sequence). V was shortened by 8 bases and J by 2 bases, with 16 bases between the two germline ends. CDR3 length: 14 amino acids. CDR3 sequence reads: CASSPPDMPYEQYF. The DNA of the CDR3 is TGTGCCAGCTCACCACCCGATATGCCCTACGAGCAGTACTTC.

The rearrangement joins TRBV29-1 to TRBJ1-4; D uncertain. The V end was cut by 8 bases, the J end by 8 bases, with 15 bases between. The length of the CDR3 is 12 residues. The germline CDR1 and CDR2 sequences are SQVTM and ANQGSEA. CDR3 amino acids: CSFGRVGEKLFF. The CDR3 DNA follows: TGCAGCTTCGGCCGGGTCGGCGAAAAACTGTTTTTT.

This clonotype occurred a few times. The chain links TRBV25-1 to TRBJ1-3; TRBD1 is a possible D gene (5 bases). CDR1 and CDR2 (germline): MGHDK, SYGVNS. This CDR3 comprises 17 residues. V was cut by 6 bases and J by 0 bases, with 18 bases left in between. The CDR3, as DNA: TGTGCCAGCAGCGCCCACGGGGGGTACGTCTCTGGAAACACCATATATTTT. This translates into CASSAHGGYVSGNTIYF. The variable domain in full, with the rest retrieved from reference TRBV25-1 and TRBJ1-3, is EADIYQTPRYLVIGTGKKITLECSQTMGHDKMYWYQQDPGMELHLIHYSYGVNSTEKGDLSSESTVSRIRTEHFPLTLESARPSHTSQYLCASSAHGGYVSGNTIYFGEGSWLTVV.

The chain carries TRBV2 and TRBJ2-6; D is possibly TRBD2 (6 bases). V lost 5 bases, J lost 4 bases, and 36 bases lay in between. The CDR3 runs 23 residues. Germline CDR1 SNHLY, CDR2 FYNNEI. CDR3 residues: CASSLVRGLEIAATSMGANVLTF. CDR3 DNA sequence: TGTGCCAGCAGTCTCGTTCGGGGCCTTGAAATAGCGGCGACTAGTATGGGGGCCAACGTCCTGACTTTC.

This clonotype has only a few counts. The chain links TRBV2 to TRBJ2-5, with 8 nucleotides matching TRBD2. With 5 bases clipped from V and 0 bases from J, the junction kept 2 bases outside the gene matches. Germline values: CDR1 SNHLY, CDR2 FYNNEI. CDR3 size: 14 residues. The CDR3 sequence is CASSLAGYQETQYF. The DNA of the CDR3 is TGTGCCAGCAGTTTAGCGGGGTACCAAGAGACCCAGTACTTC.

This clonotype has ten or more counts. J is TRBJ1-5 and V is TRBV2, with 8 nucleotides matching TRBD1. The CDR3 consists of 13 residues. The V gene end was trimmed by 7 bases and the J gene end by 7 bases; junction bases not matched to a gene: 6. Germline V gives CDR1 SNHLY, CDR2 FYNNEI. CDR3 coding DNA: TGTGCCAGCACCCGGACAGGGAAGCAGCCCCAGCATTTT. Translating it yields CASTRTGKQPQHF.

The chain carries TRBV7-9 and TRBJ1-1; D remains ambiguous. This CDR3 is 15 amino acids long. Germline V lookup: CDR1 SEHNR, CDR2 FQNEAQ (reference sequence). The V and J ends lost 3 bases and 5 bases respectively, with 16 bases between them. The CDR3 reads CASSFNPPVGTEAFF. CDR3 DNA sequence: TGTGCCAGCAGCTTTAACCCCCCCGTCGGGACTGAAGCTTTCTTT.

This chain connects TRBV7-2 to TRBJ1-1; a possible D gene is TRBD1 (6 bases). V was trimmed by 5 bases and J by 2 bases, leaving 18 bases between them. Germline values: CDR1 SGHTA, CDR2 FQGNSA. The CDR3 loop spans 16 amino acids. CDR3 protein: CASSPGQGQINTEAFF. In DNA, the CDR3 is TGTGCCAGCAGCCCCGGGCAGGGGCAGATTAACACTGAAGCTTTCTTT.

In this sample, this clonotype turned up many times. The rearrangement joins TRBV2 to TRBJ1-2; 7 positions agree with TRBD1. V was clipped by 10 bases and J by 7 bases; unmatched bases: 6. Germline V gene sequence: CDR1 SNHLY, CDR2 FYNNEI. The CDR3 totals 11 residues. The CDR3 spells CAIPGTVGYTF. The CDR3 DNA follows: TGTGCCATCCCGGGGACAGTTGGCTACACCTTC.

CDR3 nucleotides: TGTGCTAGAGACAGGGGGGATTCACCCCTCCACTTT. The encoded protein is CARDRGDSPLHF. The chain is built from TRBV25-1 and TRBJ1-6; 9 bases line up with TRBD1. The CDR3 length is 12 residues. Germline assignment: CDR1 MGHDK and CDR2 SYGVNS.

This chain connects TRBV25-1 to TRBJ1-2, with 9 bases aligning to TRBD1. V trimming: 4 bases; J trimming: 8 bases; junction bases outside the gene matches: 11. This CDR3 spans 15 amino acids. Germline CDR1 reads MGHDK; CDR2 reads SYGVNS. This CDR3 is CASSARDREWNGYTF. CDR3 DNA: TGTGCCAGCAGTGCCCGGGACAGGGAATGGAACGGCTACACCTTC.

The chain carries TRBV24-1 and TRBJ2-5, with a tentative D call TRBD1 (5 bases). This CDR3 contains 15 residues. The germline CDR1 and CDR2 sequences are KGHDR and SFDVKD. With 1 base removed from V and 5 bases from J, the gap between germline ends came to 13 bases. CDR3 sequence (DNA): TGTGCCACCAGTGATTTCCGACAGACTGGGGAGACCCAGTACTTC. This translates into CATSDFRQTGETQYF.

The gene calls are TRBV29-1 and TRBJ2-2, with D possibly TRBD1 on 6 matching bases. Trimming shortened V by 6 bases and J by 0 bases, and 8 bases separated the two germline ends. Looked up from germline, CDR1 is SQVTM and CDR2 is ANQGSEA. The CDR3 is made up of 13 amino acids. CDR3 sequence reads: CSVGHTNTGELFF. CDR3 nucleotides: TGCAGCGTGGGACATACGAACACCGGGGAGCTGTTTTTT.

J is TRBJ1-4 and V is TRBV11-1, with 10 bases aligning to TRBD1. Germline CDR1 reads SGHAT; CDR2 reads FQDESV (reference sequence). The CDR3 length is 16 residues. The V and J ends lost 5 bases and 4 bases, in that order; junction bases with no gene match: 7. The CDR3 DNA is TGTGCCAGCAGCCTCTCCGGGACAGGGGTTAATGAAAAACTGTTTTTT. Protein: CASSLSGTGVNEKLFF. The full variable domain, completed using reference TRBV11-1 and TRBJ1-4, is EAEVAQSPRYKITEKSQAVAFWCDPISGHATLYWYRQILGQGPELLVQFQDESVVDDSQLPKDRFSAERLKGVDSTLKIQPAELGDSAMYLCASSLSGTGVNEKLFFGSGTQLSVL.